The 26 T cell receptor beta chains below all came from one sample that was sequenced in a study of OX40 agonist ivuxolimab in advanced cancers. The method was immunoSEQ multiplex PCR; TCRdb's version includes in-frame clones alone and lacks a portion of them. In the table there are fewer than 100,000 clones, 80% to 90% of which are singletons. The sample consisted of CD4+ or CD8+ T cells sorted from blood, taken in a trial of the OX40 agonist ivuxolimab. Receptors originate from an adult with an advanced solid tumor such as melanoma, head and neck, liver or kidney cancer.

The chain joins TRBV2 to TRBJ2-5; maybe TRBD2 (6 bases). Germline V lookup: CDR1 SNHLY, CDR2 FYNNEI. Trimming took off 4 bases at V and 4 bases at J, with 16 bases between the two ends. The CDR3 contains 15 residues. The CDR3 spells CASSGGLGRGETQYF. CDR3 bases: TGTGCCAGCAGTGGGGGACTCGGAAGGGGAGAGACCCAGTACTTC.

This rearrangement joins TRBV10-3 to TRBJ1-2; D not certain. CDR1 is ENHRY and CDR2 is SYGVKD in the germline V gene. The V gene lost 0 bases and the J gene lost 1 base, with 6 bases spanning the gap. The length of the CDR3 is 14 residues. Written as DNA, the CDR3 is TGTGCCATCAGTGAGTCGCCTGGTAACTATGGCTACACCTTC. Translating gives CAISESPGNYGYTF.

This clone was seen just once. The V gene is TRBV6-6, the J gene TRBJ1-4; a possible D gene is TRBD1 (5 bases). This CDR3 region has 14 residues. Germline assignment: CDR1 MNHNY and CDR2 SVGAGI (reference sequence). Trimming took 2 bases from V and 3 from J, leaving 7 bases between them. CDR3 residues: CASSYGTSNEKLFF. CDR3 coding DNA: TGTGCCAGCAGTTACGGGACTTCTAATGAAAAACTGTTTTTT.

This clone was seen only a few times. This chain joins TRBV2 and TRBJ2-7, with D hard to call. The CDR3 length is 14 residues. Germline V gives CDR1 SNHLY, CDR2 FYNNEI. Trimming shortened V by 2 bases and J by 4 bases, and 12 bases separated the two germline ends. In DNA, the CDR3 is TGTGCCAGCAGTGAAAGTTATCGGATATACGAGCAGTACTTC. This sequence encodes CASSESYRIYEQYF.

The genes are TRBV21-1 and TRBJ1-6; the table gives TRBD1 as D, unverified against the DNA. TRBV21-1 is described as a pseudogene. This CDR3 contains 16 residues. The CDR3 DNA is TGTGCCAGCAGCAAAGGGGTCAGGGGACAAGGATCACCCCTCCACTTT. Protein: CASSKGVRGQGSPLHF.

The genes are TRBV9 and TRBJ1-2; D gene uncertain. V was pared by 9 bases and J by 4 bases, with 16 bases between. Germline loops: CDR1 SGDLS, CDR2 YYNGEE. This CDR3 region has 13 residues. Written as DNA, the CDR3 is TGTGCCACCTCCCCGGTGGAGATCTATGGCTACACCTTC. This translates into CATSPVEIYGYTF.

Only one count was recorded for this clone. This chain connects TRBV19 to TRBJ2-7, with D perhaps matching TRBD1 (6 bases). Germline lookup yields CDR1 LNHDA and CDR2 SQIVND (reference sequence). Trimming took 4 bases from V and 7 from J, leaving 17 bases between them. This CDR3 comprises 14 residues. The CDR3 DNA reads TGTGCCAGTAGTACCTGGACAGAGGGGTGGGAGCAGTACTTC. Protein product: CASSTWTEGWEQYF.

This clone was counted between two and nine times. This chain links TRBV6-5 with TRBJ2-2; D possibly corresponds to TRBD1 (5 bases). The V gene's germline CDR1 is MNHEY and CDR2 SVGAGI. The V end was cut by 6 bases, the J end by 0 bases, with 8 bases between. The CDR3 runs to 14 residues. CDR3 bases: TGTGCCAGCAGGGGGCCCTCGAACACCGGGGAGCTGTTTTTT. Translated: CASRGPSNTGELFF.

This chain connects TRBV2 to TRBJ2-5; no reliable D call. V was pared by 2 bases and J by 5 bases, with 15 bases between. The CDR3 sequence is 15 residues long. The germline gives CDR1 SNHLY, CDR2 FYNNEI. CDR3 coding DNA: TGTGCCAGCAGTGAAAGTCCGGACCCCGCGGAGACCCAGTACTTC. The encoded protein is CASSESPDPAETQYF.

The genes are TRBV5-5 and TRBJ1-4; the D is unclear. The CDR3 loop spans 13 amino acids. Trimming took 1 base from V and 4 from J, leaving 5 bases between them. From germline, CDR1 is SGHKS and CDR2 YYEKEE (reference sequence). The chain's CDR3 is CASSLPDNEKLFF. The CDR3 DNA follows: TGTGCCAGCAGCTTGCCTGATAATGAAAAACTGTTTTTT.

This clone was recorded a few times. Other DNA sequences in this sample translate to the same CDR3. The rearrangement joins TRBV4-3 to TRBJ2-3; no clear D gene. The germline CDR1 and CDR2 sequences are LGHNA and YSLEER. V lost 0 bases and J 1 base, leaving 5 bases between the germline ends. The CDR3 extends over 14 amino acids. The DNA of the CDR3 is TGCGCCAGCAGCCAAGATCGGGGCACAGATACGCAGTATTTT. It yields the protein CASSQDRGTDTQYF.

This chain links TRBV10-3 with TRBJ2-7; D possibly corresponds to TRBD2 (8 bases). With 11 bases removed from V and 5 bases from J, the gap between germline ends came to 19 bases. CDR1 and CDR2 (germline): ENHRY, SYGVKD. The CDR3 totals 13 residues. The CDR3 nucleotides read TGTGCCGTCCGGGAGGGGGCGGGTCACGAGCAGTACTTC. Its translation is CAVREGAGHEQYF.

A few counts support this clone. DNA for the CDR3: TGTGCCAGCAGTGTGCAATTAAGACTAGGAAGGTACGAGCAGTACTTC. Translated, it gives CASSVQLRLGRYEQYF. V and J are TRBV2 and TRBJ2-7, with D tentatively TRBD2 (6 bases). The germline V gene encodes CDR1 SNHLY and CDR2 FYNNEI. V was cut by 4 bases and J by 4 bases, with 20 bases left in between. This CDR3 spans 16 amino acids.

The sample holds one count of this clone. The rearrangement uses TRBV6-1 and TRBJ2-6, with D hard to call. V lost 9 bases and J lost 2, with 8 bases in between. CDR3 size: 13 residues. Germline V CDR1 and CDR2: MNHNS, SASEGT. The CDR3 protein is CASSGAGANVLTF. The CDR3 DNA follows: TGTGCCAGTTCTGGCGCTGGGGCCAACGTCCTGACTTTC.

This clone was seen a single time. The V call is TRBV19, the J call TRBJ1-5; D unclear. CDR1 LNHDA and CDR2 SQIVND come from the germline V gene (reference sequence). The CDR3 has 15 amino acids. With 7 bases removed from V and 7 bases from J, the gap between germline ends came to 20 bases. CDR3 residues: CASTWEPREGQPQHF. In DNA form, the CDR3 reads TGTGCCAGTACGTGGGAGCCCCGGGAAGGACAGCCCCAGCATTTT.

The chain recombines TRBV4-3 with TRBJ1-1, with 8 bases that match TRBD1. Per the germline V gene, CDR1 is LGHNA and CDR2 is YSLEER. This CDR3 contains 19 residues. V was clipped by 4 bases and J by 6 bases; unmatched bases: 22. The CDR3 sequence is CASSLDLDREGVMVPEAFF. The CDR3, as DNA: TGCGCCAGCAGCCTAGACTTGGACAGGGAAGGTGTAATGGTACCTGAAGCTTTCTTT.

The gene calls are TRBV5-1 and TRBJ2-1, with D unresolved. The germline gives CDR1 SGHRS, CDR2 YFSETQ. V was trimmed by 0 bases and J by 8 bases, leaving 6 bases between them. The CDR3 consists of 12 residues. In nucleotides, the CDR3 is TGCGCCAGCAGCTTGGAGCCGGATGAGCAGTTCTTC. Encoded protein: CASSLEPDEQFF.

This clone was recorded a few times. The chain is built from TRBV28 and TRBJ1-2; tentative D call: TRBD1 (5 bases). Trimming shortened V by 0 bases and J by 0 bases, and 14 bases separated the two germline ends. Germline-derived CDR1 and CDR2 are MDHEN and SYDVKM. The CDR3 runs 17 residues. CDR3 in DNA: TGTGCCAGCAGTTTATGGGGGGATGGATCGGCTAACTATGGCTACACCTTC. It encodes CASSLWGDGSANYGYTF.

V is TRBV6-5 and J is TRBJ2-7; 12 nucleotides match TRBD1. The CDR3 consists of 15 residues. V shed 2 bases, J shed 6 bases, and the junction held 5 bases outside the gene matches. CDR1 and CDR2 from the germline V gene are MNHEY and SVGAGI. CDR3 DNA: TGTGCCAGCAGTTACCATGGGACAGGGGGCGGCGAGCAGTACTTC. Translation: CASSYHGTGGGEQYF.

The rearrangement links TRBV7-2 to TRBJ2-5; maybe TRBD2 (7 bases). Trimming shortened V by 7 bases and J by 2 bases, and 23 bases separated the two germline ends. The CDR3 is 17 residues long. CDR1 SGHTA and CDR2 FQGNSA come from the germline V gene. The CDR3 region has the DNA TGTGCCAGCAACCCGAGGGGGGGGCTTGGGTTTCAAGAGACCCAGTACTTC. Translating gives CASNPRGGLGFQETQYF.

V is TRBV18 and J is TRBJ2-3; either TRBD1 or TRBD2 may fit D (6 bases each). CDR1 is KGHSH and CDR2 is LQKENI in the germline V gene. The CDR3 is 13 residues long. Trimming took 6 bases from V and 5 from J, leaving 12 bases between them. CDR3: CASSRRGQDTQYF. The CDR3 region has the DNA TGTGCCAGCTCGCGACGGGGGCAAGATACGCAGTATTTT.

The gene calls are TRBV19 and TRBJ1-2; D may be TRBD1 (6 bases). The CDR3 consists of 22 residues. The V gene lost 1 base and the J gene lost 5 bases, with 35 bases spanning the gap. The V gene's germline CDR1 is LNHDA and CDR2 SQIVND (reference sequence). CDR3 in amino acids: CASSIVSVPASGQYSERYGYTF. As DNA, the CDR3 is TGTGCCAGTAGTATAGTCTCGGTACCGGCGTCCGGACAGTACTCCGAGCGATATGGCTACACCTTC.

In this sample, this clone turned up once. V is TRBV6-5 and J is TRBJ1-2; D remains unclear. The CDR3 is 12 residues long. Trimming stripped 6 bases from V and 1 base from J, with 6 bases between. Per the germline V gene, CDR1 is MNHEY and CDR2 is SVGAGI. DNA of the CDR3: TGTGCCAGCAGCCGCGATAACTATGGCTACACCTTC. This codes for CASSRDNYGYTF.

This CDR3 reads CASSQGSPATQYF. CDR3 sequence (DNA): TGTGCCAGCAGCCAAGGCTCCCCTGCGACGCAGTATTTT. The rearrangement links TRBV14 to TRBJ2-3; no clear D gene. CDR3 length: 13 residues. With 1 base removed from V and 9 bases from J, the gap between germline ends came to 11 bases. The V gene's germline CDR1 is SGHDN and CDR2 FVKESK.

The CDR3 region is CASGSASGREQYF. CDR3 DNA sequence: TGTGCCAGCGGCTCTGCATCGGGTAGGGAGCAGTACTTC. The chain links TRBV6-5 to TRBJ2-7; the D is unclear. The CDR3 is 13 amino acids. The V gene lost 8 bases and the J gene lost 7 bases, with 18 bases spanning the gap. Germline CDR1 and CDR2: MNHEY and SVGAGI.

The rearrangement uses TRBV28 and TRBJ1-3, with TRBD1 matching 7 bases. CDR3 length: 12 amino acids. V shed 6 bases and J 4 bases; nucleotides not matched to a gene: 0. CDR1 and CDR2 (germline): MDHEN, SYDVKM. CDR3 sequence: CASRDRGNTIYF. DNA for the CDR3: TGTGCCAGCAGGGACAGGGGAAACACCATATATTTT.